The 28 T cell receptor beta chains presented below share a single source sample, sequenced in a study of post-analysis software for immune sequencing data. Unique-molecular-identifier-tagged TCR beta cDNA libraries were used. MiXCR, run by TCRdb on the PCR reads, gives a single entry per CDR3 protein. Of roughly 400,000 distinct CDR3 sequences in the sample, 30% to 45% were seen once. General study results and limits: There were four or five TRBV segments more frequent in patients than controls, and TRBV5-6, TRBV5-1 and TRBV20-1 were among them.

Their cognate antigens are unknown. The material sequenced was blood. The receptors come from a girl aged 2-15 years with multiple sclerosis.

This clonotype was seen a handful of times. The chain has TRBV6-5 and TRBJ1-1; D gene unclear. Looked up from germline, CDR1 is MNHEY and CDR2 is SVGAGI. CDR3 size: 13 residues. Trimming removed 6 bases at V and 0 bases at J, with 8 bases between. The CDR3 loop is CASRTQVNTEAFF. CDR3 DNA sequence: TGTGCCAGCAGAACCCAGGTGAACACTGAAGCTTTCTTT.

The chain combines TRBV9 with TRBJ1-2; a possible D gene is TRBD1 (6 bases). Germline V gene data show CDR1 as SGDLS and CDR2 as YYNGEE. The CDR3 is 15 residues long. The V gene lost 8 bases and the J gene lost 2 bases, with 19 bases spanning the gap. CDR3 coding DNA: TGTGCCAGTGAGCGGGTTCAGGGGATGAACTATGGCTACACCTTC. Protein product: CASERVQGMNYGYTF.

In this sample, this clonotype turned up a few times. The chain uses TRBV6-5 and TRBJ1-2; D gene ambiguous. Trimming stripped 7 bases from V and 3 bases from J, with 27 bases between. Germline V lookup: CDR1 MNHEY, CDR2 SVGAGI. CDR3 length: 18 amino acids. The CDR3 protein is CASKRSQSGPRRHYGYTF. The CDR3 DNA sequence: TGTGCCAGCAAACGAAGCCAGTCCGGGCCCCGGAGACACTATGGCTACACCTTC.

This clonotype was seen only a few times. The chain has TRBV7-2 and TRBJ2-5, with 8 bases identical to TRBD1. CDR1 and CDR2 (germline): SGHTA, FQGNSA. J gave up 1 base and V 1 base, and 5 bases lay outside the gene matches. This CDR3 comprises 16 residues. The CDR3 bases are TGTGCCAGCAGCTTAGGGGAGACAGGGGTCCAAGAGACCCAGTACTTC. Translation gives CASSLGETGVQETQYF.

The V and J genes are TRBV6-6 and TRBJ2-5; D is possibly TRBD2 (6 bases). Germline loops: CDR1 MNHNY, CDR2 SVGAGI (reference sequence). V gave up 2 bases and J gave up 11 bases, with 15 bases separating them. The CDR3 sequence is 13 residues long. CDR3 nucleotides: TGTGCCAGCAGTTACCTGGATTGGGGGGAGCAGTACTTC. Translating gives CASSYLDWGEQYF.

This clonotype was detected only once. The chain links TRBV4-3 to TRBJ2-7, with TRBD2 as a possible D gene (6 bases). The ends were cut back, 0 bases at V and 3 bases at J, with 12 bases in the middle. CDR1 is LGHNA and CDR2 is YSLEER in the germline V gene. The CDR3 has 15 residues. The CDR3 sequence: CASSQDRTTIYEQYF. CDR3 nucleotides: TGCGCCAGCAGCCAAGATCGGACTACCATCTACGAGCAGTACTTC.

The V gene is TRBV27, the J gene TRBJ1-4; unclear D gene. CDR3 length equals 15 residues. V shed 4 bases and J shed 4 bases, with 13 bases lying between them. The germline gives CDR1 MNHEY, CDR2 SMNVEV (reference sequence). CDR3 DNA sequence: TGTGCCAGCAGTTCGCGGGGTCCAATTAATGAAAAACTGTTTTTT. Its protein is CASSSRGPINEKLFF.

The chain combines TRBV7-2 with TRBJ2-1; TRBD2 aligns across 11 bases. V was pared by 1 base and J by 1 base, with 9 bases of the junction left unmatched. The germline gives CDR1 SGHTA, CDR2 FQGNSA. This CDR3 contains 19 residues. This chain's CDR3 is CASSLVGTSGAVSYNEQFF. The CDR3 nucleotides read TGTGCCAGCAGCTTAGTGGGGACTAGCGGAGCAGTTTCCTACAATGAGCAGTTCTTC.

The chain recombines TRBV10-3 with TRBJ2-1, with D possibly matching TRBD1 (6 bases). The better agreement between TRBJ2-7 and the DNA end casts doubt on the J call. The V gene's germline CDR1 is ENHRY and CDR2 SYGVKD. The CDR3 spans 16 residues. CDR3 nucleotides: TGTGCCATCAGCTTAACAGGGCCCCTGGACTCCTACGAGCAGTACTTC. Residues: CAISLTGPLDSYEQYF.

This clonotype has a handful of counts. V usage is TRBV11-2 and J usage is TRBJ2-7; 10 bases align to TRBD2. V lost 3 bases, J lost 3 bases, and 8 bases stayed unmatched. This CDR3 comprises 16 residues. CDR1 and CDR2 (germline): SGHAT, FQNNGV. The CDR3 sequence: CASSFRTRTSGYEQYF. The CDR3 bases are TGTGCCAGCAGCTTCCGGACGAGGACTAGCGGCTACGAGCAGTACTTC.

The chain links TRBV29-1 to TRBJ2-2; 8 bases agree with TRBD1. J gave up 4 bases and V 6 bases, and 7 bases lay outside the gene matches. CDR3 length: 14 amino acids. Germline V gene data show CDR1 as SQVTM and CDR2 as ANQGSEA. CDR3: CSVKTGAVTGELFF. CDR3 bases: TGCAGCGTCAAGACAGGGGCGGTCACCGGGGAGCTGTTTTTT.

J is TRBJ2-7 and V is TRBV6-5, with D perhaps matching TRBD1 or TRBD2 (5 bases each). Per the germline V gene, CDR1 is MNHEY and CDR2 is SVGAGI. V dropped 8 bases and J dropped 4 bases, with 21 bases sitting between them. The length of the CDR3 is 15 residues. The CDR3 sequence: CASRRRDRGNYEQYF. The CDR3 DNA sequence: TGTGCCAGCCGAAGACGGGACCGTGGAAATTACGAGCAGTACTTC.

There are a few counts of this clonotype. The chain uses TRBV12-3 or TRBV12-4 and TRBJ2-4; D is undetermined. This CDR3 is built from 14 residues. The V and J ends lost 2 bases and 13 bases respectively, with 18 bases between them. The CDR3, as DNA: TGTGCCAGCAGTTTATACGAGAGCTTTTCGGAGCAGTACTTC. It specifies CASSLYESFSEQYF.

V gene TRBV20-1 combines with J gene TRBJ1-2, with 7 bases aligning to TRBD1. The CDR3 is 14 amino acids. CDR1 DFQATT and CDR2 SNEGSKA come from the germline V gene (reference sequence). V dropped 1 base and J dropped 6; count of bases not matched to a gene: 8. The CDR3 here is CSARGQGNLNGYTF. CDR3 DNA sequence: TGCAGTGCTAGAGGACAGGGTAATCTGAATGGCTACACCTTC.

This clonotype turned up a few times. The gene calls are TRBV5-5 and TRBJ2-1; 13 bases line up with TRBD2. Looked up from germline, CDR1 is SGHKS and CDR2 is YYEKEE (reference sequence). The CDR3 has 17 amino acids. J lost 6 bases, V lost 4 bases, and 10 bases had no gene match. This CDR3 is CASSRQGLAGPGNEQFF. CDR3 nucleotide sequence: TGTGCCAGCAGCCGACAGGGACTAGCGGGACCCGGCAATGAGCAGTTCTTC.

This CDR3 reads CASSLAHGSSYGYTF. The CDR3, as DNA: TGTGCCAGCAGCTTAGCGCACGGAAGCAGCTATGGCTACACCTTC. The chain has TRBV7-9 and TRBJ1-2; D not resolved. The CDR3 spans 15 residues. Germline V lookup: CDR1 SEHNR, CDR2 FQNEAQ (reference sequence). Between the trimmed V and J ends, which lost 0 bases and 4 bases, there was a span of 12 bases.

The chain combines TRBV12-3 or TRBV12-4 with TRBJ2-2; perhaps TRBD1 as D (5 bases). The CDR3 contains 13 residues. Trimming shortened V by 2 bases and J by 7 bases, and 8 bases separated the two germline ends. This CDR3 reads CASSLRQGGELFF. CDR3 bases: TGTGCCAGCAGTTTACGGCAGGGCGGGGAGCTGTTTTTT.

The rearrangement joins TRBV12-3 or TRBV12-4 to TRBJ1-6; the D gene is possibly TRBD1 (5 bases). Trimming removed 3 bases at V and 6 bases at J, with 18 bases between. The CDR3 extends over 17 amino acids. CDR3 protein: CASSLGPRPPFNSPLHF. The CDR3 DNA is TGTGCCAGCAGTTTGGGGCCCCGACCGCCCTTTAATTCACCCCTCCACTTT.

V is TRBV7-9 and J is TRBJ2-7; tentatively, D is TRBD1 (6 bases). The CDR3 length is 14 residues. In germline, CDR1 is SEHNR, CDR2 FQNEAQ (reference sequence). V gave up 0 bases and J gave up 6 bases, with 12 bases separating them. The DNA of the CDR3 is TGTGCCAGCAGCTTAGCGGGGGCGGTCGCCGAGCAGTACTTC. Translation gives CASSLAGAVAEQYF.

V gene TRBV20-1 combines with J gene TRBJ2-5; 8 bases align to TRBD1. Trimming took 6 bases from V and 11 from J; bases not matched to a gene: 17. Germline V gene sequence: CDR1 DFQATT, CDR2 SNEGSKA (reference sequence). The CDR3 has 14 residues. The CDR3 DNA reads TGCAGTGCGGCAGGACAGGGCCCTCCCTACAAGCAGTACTTC. This encodes CSAAGQGPPYKQYF.

This clonotype was counted a few times. This chain uses TRBV12-3 or TRBV12-4 with TRBJ1-2; D remains ambiguous. The CDR3 runs 11 residues. Trimming took off 5 bases at V and 8 bases at J, with 9 bases between the two ends. In nucleotides, the CDR3 is TGTGCCAGCAGTCTTAATTGGGGCTACACCTTC. Translation gives CASSLNWGYTF.

Ten or more counts support this clonotype. The chain carries TRBV20-1 and TRBJ2-1, with TRBD2 identical over 9 bases. Germline-derived CDR1 and CDR2 are DFQATT and SNEGSKA (reference sequence). CDR3 length: 13 amino acids. Germline trimming cut 2 bases from V and 8 bases from J; bases unmatched to any gene: 4. The CDR3 nucleotides are TGCAGTGCTAGACTAGCGGGAAAGCATGAGCAGTTCTTC. Its protein is CSARLAGKHEQFF.

This rearrangement joins TRBV10-3 to TRBJ1-1, with 7 bases that match TRBD1. The CDR3 runs 17 residues. Trimming took 2 bases from V and 0 from J; bases not matched to a gene: 9. Germline V gene sequence: CDR1 ENHRY, CDR2 SYGVKD. This CDR3 reads CAISEGVGRGVNTEAFF. The CDR3 DNA is TGTGCCATCAGTGAGGGGGTGGGCAGGGGGGTGAACACTGAAGCTTTCTTT.

The V and J genes are TRBV12-3 or TRBV12-4 and TRBJ2-1, with 10 bases matching TRBD2. The J segment lost 7 bases and the V segment lost 6 bases, leaving 3 bases of the junction unmatched. The CDR3 is 13 amino acids. CDR3 nucleotides: TGTGCCAGCAGAAAGCGGGAGGGTAATGAGCAGTTCTTC. This translates into CASRKREGNEQFF.

This clonotype showed up just a few times. This rearrangement joins TRBV27 to TRBJ1-2, with 11 bases identical to TRBD1. After removal of 3 bases from V and 7 bases from J, the junction contained 10 bases not matched to a gene. The CDR3 extends over 16 amino acids. CDR1 MNHEY and CDR2 SMNVEV come from the germline V gene (reference sequence). The CDR3 sequence: CASSFRRDRGIGGYTF. The CDR3 coding sequence is TGTGCCAGCAGTTTTCGCCGGGACAGGGGGATAGGTGGCTACACCTTC.

The rearrangement links TRBV20-1 to TRBJ2-3; maybe TRBD2 (5 bases). The CDR3 sequence is 11 residues long. Per the germline V gene, CDR1 is DFQATT and CDR2 is SNEGSKA (reference sequence). The ends were cut back, 6 bases at V and 10 bases at J, with 14 bases in the middle. CDR3 loop: CSAEDSRAQYF. The CDR3 coding sequence is TGCAGTGCCGAGGACTCCCGGGCGCAGTATTTT.

The chain links TRBV6-5 to TRBJ1-4, with D unclear. The ends were cut back, 0 bases at V and 7 bases at J, with 9 bases in the middle. The CDR3 has 14 residues. The germline CDR1 and CDR2 sequences are MNHEY and SVGAGI. This CDR3 reads CASSYSMYGEKLFF. In DNA, the CDR3 is TGTGCCAGCAGTTACTCGATGTACGGTGAAAAACTGTTTTTT.

This clonotype was observed a few times. The chain has TRBV18 and TRBJ2-1; tentatively, D is TRBD1 (6 bases). V dropped 0 bases and J dropped 14 bases, with 14 bases sitting between them. CDR1 and CDR2 from the germline V gene are KGHSH and LQKENI. The CDR3 loop spans 13 amino acids. The CDR3 region is CASSPPSTGQEFF. As DNA, the CDR3 is TGTGCCAGCTCACCACCGTCGACAGGTCAGGAGTTCTTC.